This is a list of T cell receptor beta chains from one sample in a study of cytomegalovirus exposure and HLA in healthy donors. Profiling relied on immunoSEQ multiplex PCR, and the TCRdb table lists in-frame clones only, not all of them. Here the sample spans 99,000 or so clones, over 75% being singletons. Sequenced: PBMCs. The receptors come from a female donor in good health and CMV-seropositive. The CDR3 runs from the conserved cysteine through the conserved F or W. Fields, in order: J gene, D gene, clone size, V gene, CDR3 DNA, CDR3 protein. A D gene is named only where the DNA matches it firmly. Rows may omit the clone size; those that give it use once, few, many or a size class.

>TRBJ2-1|TRBD2|NA|TRBV5-4
TGTGCCAGCAGGACAACTAGCGGGGGGGCCCCTGAGCAGTTCTTC
CASRTTSGGAPEQFF
>TRBJ1-2|NA|NA|TRBV27
TGTGCCAGCAGTTTATCCAGAGGGATTGGAGGCTACACCTTC
CASSLSRGIGGYTF
>TRBJ2-7|TRBD1|NA|TRBV6-5
TGTGCCAGCAGGATCGGACAGGGGGGGCACGAGCAGTACTTC
CASRIGQGGHEQYF
>TRBJ2-7|TRBD1|NA|TRBV10-3
TGTGCCATCAGCCGACAGGGCTTAAGCGAGCAGTACTTC
CAISRQGLSEQYF
>TRBJ2-1|TRBD2|NA|TRBV5-1
TGCGCCAGCAGCCTAGGGACTAGCGGGGTGTATGAGCAGTTCTTC
CASSLGTSGVYEQFF
>TRBJ1-1|NA|NA|TRBV19
TGTGCCAGTAGTATATTCGGGGGGCGGGTGAACACTGAAGCTTTCTTT
CASSIFGGRVNTEAFF
>TRBJ1-5|TRBD1|NA|TRBV6-6
TGTGCCAGCAGTACGCCGGGACAGAATCAGCCCCAGCATTTT
CASSTPGQNQPQHF
>TRBJ1-5|NA|NA|TRBV29-1
TGCAGCGCTACAGCAGGGGCTGGCAATCAGCCCCAGCATTTT
CSATAGAGNQPQHF
>TRBJ2-7|TRBD2|NA|TRBV6-5
TGTGCCAGCAGTTATCGGGGGGAGTACTCCTACGAGCAGTACTTC
CASSYRGEYSYEQYF
>TRBJ1-2|TRBD1|NA|TRBV15
TGTGCCACCAGCAGACATTTCGCGGGACAGGGAATAGAAAACTATGGCTACACCTTC
CATSRHFAGQGIENYGYTF
>TRBJ1-1|NA|NA|TRBV28
TGTGCCAGCACCCCCTTGGACAGCGGGAACACTGAAGCTTTCTTT
CASTPLDSGNTEAFF
>TRBJ2-3|TRBD1|NA|TRBV19
TGTGCCAGTAGTTCCCTACGTCCAGGGGGTACAGATACGCAGTATTTT
CASSSLRPGGTDTQYF
>TRBJ2-7|TRBD1|NA|TRBV6-5
TGTGCCAGCAGTAGAACCGGGACAGCGTACAGGGAGCAGTACTTC
CASSRTGTAYREQYF
>TRBJ2-1|TRBD2|once|TRBV6-1
TGTGCCAGCAGTGAACTAGCGGGGGTCGGTGAGCAGTTCTTC
CASSELAGVGEQFF
>TRBJ1-4|NA|NA|TRBV4-1
TGCGCCAGCAGCTACGGGGGGCAGCTAAATGAAAAACTGTTTTTT
CASSYGGQLNEKLFF
>TRBJ1-2|NA|NA|TRBV28
TGTGCCAGCAGTTTATCCGCAGGGGTAGCTGGCTACACCTTC
CASSLSAGVAGYTF
>TRBJ1-2|NA|once|TRBV27
TGTGCCAGCAGACGAGAACCGCAAGGGGCCGGCTATGGCTACACCTTC
CASRREPQGAGYGYTF
>TRBJ1-2|TRBD1|NA|TRBV9
TGTGCCAGCAGCGTAAGACAGGGAAAATATGGCTACACCTTC
CASSVRQGKYGYTF
>TRBJ2-7|NA|medium-sized|TRBV25-1
TGTGCCAGCGCCCTGGGGGCCACGGGGGAGCAGTACTTC
CASALGATGEQYF
>TRBJ1-1|TRBD1|NA|TRBV5-1
TGCGCCAGCAGATGGGACAGGGGGCCTGAAGCTTTCTTT
CASRWDRGPEAFF
>TRBJ2-3|NA|NA|TRBV2
TGTGCCAGCAGTGGAGGAGGCGGACCCACAGATACGCAGTATTTT
CASSGGGGPTDTQYF
>TRBJ1-5|NA|NA|TRBV21-1
TGTGCCAGCAGCAAAGGCGGAGGGACTGATCCCCAGCATTTT
CASSKGGGTDPQHF
>TRBJ1-1|TRBD1|few|TRBV6-4
TGTGCCAGCCGCCCCGCAGGGGGGAATGAAGCTTTCTTT
CASRPAGGNEAFF
>TRBJ2-3|TRBD2|few|TRBV7-3
TGTGCCAGCAGCGCCAGGACTAGCGGGAGTCGTACAGATACGCAGTATTTT
CASSARTSGSRTDTQYF
>TRBJ1-3|NA|NA|TRBV11-1
TGTGCCAGCAGCAACGCGAGGTCTGGAAACACCATATATTTT
CASSNARSGNTIYF
>TRBJ2-2|TRBD2|NA|TRBV9
TGTGCCAGCAGCTTGACTAGCGGGTCGGCCCACGACACCGGGGAGCTGTTTTTT
CASSLTSGSAHDTGELFF
>TRBJ2-2|TRBD1|NA|TRBV28
TGTGCCAGCGGGGAAAACCCGGGACAGGGATACCCCGGGGAGCTGTTTTTT
CASGENPGQGYPGELFF
>TRBJ2-2|TRBD1|once|TRBV5-1
TGCGCCAGCAGCTTGGGACAGGGGGCAACCGGGGAGCTGTTTTTT
CASSLGQGATGELFF
>TRBJ2-1|NA|once|TRBV9
TGTGCCAGCAGCGCAAGCGGTTCGGTTGAGCAGTTCTTC
CASSASGSVEQFF
>TRBJ1-4|NA|once|TRBV25-1
TGTGCCAGCAGTCCCCCGGAGCGGTTTAATGAAAAACTGTTTTTT
CASSPPERFNEKLFF
>TRBJ1-1|NA|NA|TRBV6-6
TGTGCCAGCAGCCTGGCGGGGGGCGCGTGGGACACTGAAGCTTTCTTT
CASSLAGGAWDTEAFF
>TRBJ2-7|TRBD2|NA|TRBV5-1
TGCGCCAGCAGCTTCGGCGCAACGGGGGAGGGCTACGAGCAGTACTTC
CASSFGATGEGYEQYF
>TRBJ1-3|TRBD1|few|TRBV25-1
TGTGCCAGCAGTGGGGACCGACAGGGTACTGGAAACACCATATATTTT
CASSGDRQGTGNTIYF
>TRBJ2-3|NA|NA|TRBV7-9
TGTGCCAGCACCCCGAGTCGCATTATCACAGATACGCAGTATTTT
CASTPSRIITDTQYF
>TRBJ2-7|NA|once|TRBV30
TGTGCCTGGAGCCCCTCCAGGGTGCCCGGCGAGCAGTACTTC
CAWSPSRVPGEQYF
>TRBJ2-5|TRBD1|NA|TRBV28
TGTGCCCGCAGGGGACAGGGGGCCCGTTTCCGAGAGACCCAGTACTTC
CARRGQGARFRETQYF
>TRBJ1-4|TRBD1|NA|TRBV7-9
TGTGCCAGCAGCTCGAACGCCCGGGACAGGGCGTTTGAAAAACTGTTTTTT
CASSSNARDRAFEKLFF
>TRBJ1-2|TRBD1|NA|TRBV27
TGTGCCAGCACCCTCTCCCAGGGGGCGCACGGCTACACCTTC
CASTLSQGAHGYTF
>TRBJ2-2|TRBD2|NA|TRBV7-3
TGTGCCAGCAGCTTAGAGGGACTAAAGAACACCGGGGAGCTGTTTTTT
CASSLEGLKNTGELFF
>TRBJ1-1|NA|NA|TRBV28
TGTGCCAGCAGTTTAATTGCGGGACGGAACACTGAAGCTTTCTTT
CASSLIAGRNTEAFF
>TRBJ1-6|TRBD1|NA|TRBV9
TGTGCCAGCAGCGCCGGGACAGGGTTTAGGTCACCCCTCCACTTT
CASSAGTGFRSPLHF
>TRBJ2-3|TRBD2|NA|TRBV27
TGTGCCAGCAGTTTAATTCGGGCGGGAGGCACAGATACGCAGTATTTT
CASSLIRAGGTDTQYF
>TRBJ2-3|NA|NA|TRBV5-1
TGCGCCAGCAGCTTGCCAGGGCGAGCGGGAGATACGCAGTATTTT
CASSLPGRAGDTQYF
>TRBJ2-1|NA|few|TRBV5-1
TGCGCCAGCAGCTCTAGGACCGGGGACAATGAGCAGTTCTTC
CASSSRTGDNEQFF
>TRBJ2-7|NA|few|TRBV2
TGTGCCTGGACTTCGGCGGGTGACTCCTACGAGCAGTACTTC
CAWTSAGDSYEQYF
>TRBJ1-5|NA|NA|TRBV19
TGTGCCAGTAGTATGGGGAACAGCGGGAATCAGCCCCAGCATTTT
CASSMGNSGNQPQHF
>TRBJ2-3|NA|NA|TRBV5-5
TGTGCCAGCAGCTACAGGGACCCTCTAGATACGCAGTATTTT
CASSYRDPLDTQYF
>TRBJ2-7|TRBD2|NA|TRBV10-3
TGTGCCATCAGTGCTATAGCGGGAGGCTCCTACGAGCAGTACTTC
CAISAIAGGSYEQYF
>TRBJ2-5|NA|once|TRBV20-1
TGCAGTGCTCGGGAGTTGGAGACCCAGTACTTC
CSARELETQYF
>TRBJ1-5|NA|NA|TRBV6-6
TGTGCCAGCAGTCAGACAGGAATCGGTCAGCCCCAGCATTTT
CASSQTGIGQPQHF
>TRBJ1-1|NA|NA|TRBV7-9
TGTTCCAGCAGTCTATTGTCGCCGATGAACACTGAAGCTTTCTTT
CSSSLLSPMNTEAFF
>TRBJ1-3|TRBD1|once|TRBV28
TGTGCCAGCAGGGGGACAGGGTTTAACACCATATATTTT
CASRGTGFNTIYF
>TRBJ1-1|NA|NA|TRBV2
TGTGCCAGCAGCGGACAGCCTATGAACACTGAAGCTTTCTTT
CASSGQPMNTEAFF
>TRBJ1-2|NA|NA|TRBV28
TGTGCCAGCAGAGCGACAGGAAACTATGGCTACACCTTC
CASRATGNYGYTF